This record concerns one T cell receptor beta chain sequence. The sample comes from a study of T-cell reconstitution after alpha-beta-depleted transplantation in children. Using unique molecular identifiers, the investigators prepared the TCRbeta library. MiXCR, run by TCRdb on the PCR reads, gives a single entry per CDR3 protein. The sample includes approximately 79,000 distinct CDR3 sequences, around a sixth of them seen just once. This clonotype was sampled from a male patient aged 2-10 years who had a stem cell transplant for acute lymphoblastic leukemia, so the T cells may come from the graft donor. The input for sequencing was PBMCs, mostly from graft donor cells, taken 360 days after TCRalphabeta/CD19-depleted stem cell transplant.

CDR3 sequence: CASSLRFSDMNTGELFF. The CDR3 coding sequence is TGTGCCAGCAGCTTAAGATTCTCGGATATGAACACCGGGGAGCTGTTTTTT. The V call is TRBV7-7, the J call TRBJ2-2; unclear D gene. Trimming stripped 2 bases from V and 1 base from J, with 14 bases between. This CDR3 has 17 amino acids. The germline CDR1 and CDR2 sequences are SSHAT and FNYEAQ (reference sequence).